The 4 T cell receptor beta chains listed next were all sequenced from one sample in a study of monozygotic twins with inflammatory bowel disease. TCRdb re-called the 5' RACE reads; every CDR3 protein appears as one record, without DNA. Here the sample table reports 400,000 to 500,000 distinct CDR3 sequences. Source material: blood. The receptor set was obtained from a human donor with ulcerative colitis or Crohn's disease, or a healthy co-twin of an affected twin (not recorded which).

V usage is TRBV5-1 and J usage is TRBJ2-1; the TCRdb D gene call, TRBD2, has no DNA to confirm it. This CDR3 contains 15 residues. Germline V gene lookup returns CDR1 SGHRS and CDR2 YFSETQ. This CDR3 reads CASRLGTSSYNEQFF.

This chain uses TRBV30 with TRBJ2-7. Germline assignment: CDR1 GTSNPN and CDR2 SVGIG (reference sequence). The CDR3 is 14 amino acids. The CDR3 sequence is CAWSVAGLAYEQYF.

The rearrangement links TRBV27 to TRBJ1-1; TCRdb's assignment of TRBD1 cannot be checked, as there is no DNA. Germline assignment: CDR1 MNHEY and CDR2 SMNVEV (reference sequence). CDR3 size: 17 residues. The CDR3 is CASSASGQILMNTEAFF.

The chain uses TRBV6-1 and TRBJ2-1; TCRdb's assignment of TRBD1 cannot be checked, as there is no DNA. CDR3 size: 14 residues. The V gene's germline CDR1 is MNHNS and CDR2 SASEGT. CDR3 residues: CASGRDRAYNEQFF.